This TCR beta chain derives from a study of cytomegalovirus exposure and HLA in healthy donors. Separate from the approximately 650-subject first cohort, the 120-subject validation cohort was the one that the donors belonged to. Study results and caveats: Subsequent analysis found a tendency for first-cohort TCR clusters to co-occur within the 110 or so validation repertoires. Many donors shared some public TCRs, even though most TCR sequences were rare. CMV antigen specificity was confirmed in vitro for three CMV-associated chains.

Profiled with immunoSEQ multiplex PCR; TCRdb holds only in-frame clones, not every one. Counted here are around 350,000 clones, roughly 88% occurring once; the ten biggest clones make up approximately 0.86%. This clone was detected a few times. What it binds is unknown. Looked up from germline, CDR1 is WSHSY and CDR2 is SAAADI. This CDR3 region has 13 residues. V was cut by 0 bases and J by 13 bases, with 12 bases left in between. This chain joins TRBV10-2 and TRBJ1-4, with D perhaps matching TRBD1 (5 bases). The sequenced sample consisted of PBMCs. This receptor was obtained from a woman aged 18 to 35 in good health and CMV-seronegative. CDR3 nucleotides: TGCGCCAGCAGTGAGTCCTGGGGCCGGGTACTGTTTTTT. Protein: CASSESWGRVLFF.